A single sample gave rise to the 28 T cell receptor beta chains below, sequenced in a study of blood T cell repertoires in COVID-19. Sequencing used immunoSEQ multiplex PCR; TCRdb keeps in-frame clones, though not all of them. The sample yields a few hundred thousand clones, about nine tenths seen once. Sequenced sample: PBMCs or T cells enriched from blood (not recorded which). These TCRs come from a man under 40 who had recovered from COVID-19.

V usage is TRBV9 and J usage is TRBJ2-3; TRBD2 agrees at 13 bases. The germline gives CDR1 SGDLS, CDR2 YYNGEE. The junction had 4 bases not matched to a gene; V was cut back by 3 bases and J by 0 bases. The CDR3 consists of 17 residues. The CDR3, as DNA: TGTGCCAGCAGCGGACTAGCGGGGGGCCCTAGCACAGATACGCAGTATTTT. Its protein is CASSGLAGGPSTDTQYF. The full variable domain, rest sourced from reference TRBV9 and TRBJ2-3, is DSGVTQTPKHLITATGQRVTLRCSPRSGDLSVYWYQQSLDQGLQFLIQYYNGEERAKGNILERFSAQQFPDLHSELNLSSLELGDSALYFCASSGLAGGPSTDTQYFGPGTRLTVL.

This clone was recorded many times. The V gene is TRBV6-1, the J gene TRBJ2-7; a possible D gene is TRBD2 (6 bases). The CDR3 is 13 residues long. The germline V and J ends were trimmed by 3 bases and 3 bases, with 9 bases remaining between them. Germline CDR1 MNHNS, CDR2 SASEGT. As DNA, the CDR3 is TGTGCCAGCAGTGACAGGACTAACTACGAGCAGTACTTC. This codes for CASSDRTNYEQYF.

This chain connects TRBV4-1 to TRBJ1-2; 10 bases map to TRBD1. There are 16 residues in the CDR3. Germline CDR1 and CDR2: MGHRA and YSYEKL. Trimming at V came to 3 bases and at J to 4 bases, leaving 8 bases not matched to a gene. The CDR3 nucleotides read TGCGCCAGCAGCCAGCGGGGGACAGGGGTCGCCTATGGCTACACCTTC. It specifies CASSQRGTGVAYGYTF.

The chain employs TRBV19 and TRBJ2-7; TRBD1 agrees at 10 bases. This CDR3 is built from 15 residues. J was trimmed by 0 bases and V by 4 bases; bases with no gene match: 3. The germline V gene has CDR1 LNHDA and CDR2 SQIVND (reference sequence). The CDR3, as DNA: TGTGCCAGTAGTACCCGGGACAGGGGCTCCTACGAGCAGTACTTC. It codes for CASSTRDRGSYEQYF.

At least ten counts were recorded for this clone. The chain has TRBV7-6 and TRBJ2-3; 7 nucleotides align to TRBD2. Germline V lookup: CDR1 SGHVS, CDR2 FNYEAQ. The CDR3 loop spans 16 amino acids. Trimming took 0 bases from V and 5 from J; bases not matched to a gene: 8. CDR3 protein: CASSLAGGPRGDTQYF. In DNA form, the CDR3 reads TGTGCCAGCAGCTTAGCGGGAGGGCCTAGGGGAGATACGCAGTATTTT.

The CDR3 DNA reads as TGTGCCAGCAGCTTAACGGACATTTCACCCCTCCACTTT. It translates to CASSLTDISPLHF. The chain has TRBV7-9 and TRBJ1-6, with D maybe TRBD1 (5 bases). V was shortened by 2 bases and J by 9 bases, with 8 bases between the two germline ends. CDR1 and CDR2 (germline): SEHNR, FQNEAQ (reference sequence). The CDR3 is made up of 13 amino acids. Combining the CDR3 with reference TRBV7-9 and TRBJ1-6 gives the whole variable domain DTGVSQNPRHKITKRGQNVTFRCDPISEHNRLYWYRQTLGQGPEFLTYFQNEAQLEKSRLLSDRFSAERPKGSFSTLEIQRTEQGDSAMYLCASSLTDISPLHFGNGTRLTVT.

The J gene is TRBJ1-2, the V gene TRBV3-1 (or the pseudogene TRBV3-2); 8 bases match TRBD1. The V segment lost 1 base and the J segment 3 bases; nucleotides outside the gene matches: 7. The CDR3 sequence is 16 residues long. The germline V gene has CDR1 LGHDT and CDR2 YNNKEL (reference sequence). The DNA for the CDR3 is TGTGCCAGCAGCCAAGCAGGGGGCGCTCGAGACTATGGCTACACCTTC. Translated, it gives CASSQAGGARDYGYTF.

The chain is built from TRBV27 and TRBJ2-1; a possible D gene is TRBD2 (6 bases). V was clipped by 2 bases and J by 4 bases, with 9 bases between them. Germline V gene lookup returns CDR1 MNHEY and CDR2 SMNVEV (reference sequence). This CDR3 has 14 amino acids. The CDR3 DNA reads TGTGCCAGCAGTTTACTAGGACTATACAATGAGCAGTTCTTC. Encoded protein: CASSLLGLYNEQFF.

The chain carries TRBV19 and TRBJ1-1; 7 bases align to TRBD1. Germline V gene sequence: CDR1 LNHDA, CDR2 SQIVND (reference sequence). The CDR3 length is 14 residues. The J segment lost 1 base and the V segment lost 3 bases, leaving 2 bases of the junction unmatched. The CDR3 here is CASSIRQGNTEAFF. Written as DNA, the CDR3 is TGTGCCAGTAGTATCCGACAGGGGAACACTGAAGCTTTCTTT.

The rearrangement uses TRBV7-9 and TRBJ1-1; tentatively, D is TRBD1 (5 bases). V was cut by 4 bases and J by 2 bases, with 17 bases left in between. Germline V gene data show CDR1 as SEHNR and CDR2 as FQNEAQ (reference sequence). The CDR3 has 16 amino acids. CDR3 DNA sequence: TGTGCCAGCAGCTCCCCCTTTGACAGTTCTAACACTGAAGCTTTCTTT. Residues: CASSSPFDSSNTEAFF.

V is TRBV7-2 and J is TRBJ2-7; D is unclear. Germline CDR1 is SGHTA and CDR2 is FQGNSA. V shed 1 base and J shed 8 bases, with 12 bases lying between them. This CDR3 has 13 amino acids. This chain's CDR3 is CASSLGQAGKQYF. The CDR3 DNA reads as TGTGCCAGCAGCTTAGGGCAGGCCGGAAAGCAGTACTTC.

About this clone itself: One end of the junction fails to match germline, which may point to a read error. The V gene is TRBV6-5, the J gene TRBJ1-3; D is undetermined. Germline V gives CDR1 MNHEY, CDR2 SVGAGI. The CDR3 spans 15 residues. This chain's CDR3 is CASSDSQFWGNTIYF. For the CDR3, the DNA is TGTGCCAGCAGTGACTCACAGTTTTGGGGAAACACCATATATTTT.

This chain joins TRBV7-9 and TRBJ1-1, with 8 bases matching TRBD1. Germline CDR1 is SEHNR and CDR2 is FQNEAQ (reference sequence). The CDR3 has 15 amino acids. The junction had 3 bases not matched to a gene; V was cut back by 3 bases and J by 0 bases. The CDR3 reads CASSFLGQVNTEAFF. The CDR3 nucleotides read TGTGCCAGCAGCTTTTTGGGACAGGTGAACACTGAAGCTTTCTTT. Drawing the rest from reference TRBV7-9 and TRBJ1-1, the complete variable domain is DTGVSQNPRHKITKRGQNVTFRCDPISEHNRLYWYRQTLGQGPEFLTYFQNEAQLEKSRLLSDRFSAERPKGSFSTLEIQRTEQGDSAMYLCASSFLGQVNTEAFFGQGTRLTVV.

The rearrangement joins TRBV19 to TRBJ1-4, with 10 bases fitting TRBD1. There are 14 residues in the CDR3. The ends lost 3 bases at V and 7 bases at J; junction bases unmatched: 2. Germline V gene data show CDR1 as LNHDA and CDR2 as SQIVND (reference sequence). The CDR3 region is CASSMGQGSEKLFF. CDR3 in DNA: TGTGCCAGTAGTATGGGACAGGGGAGTGAAAAACTGTTTTTT. Together with reference TRBV19 and TRBJ1-4, the CDR3 gives the full variable domain: DGGITQSPKYLFRKEGQNVTLSCEQNLNHDAMYWYRQDPGQGLRLIYYSQIVNDFQKGDIAEGYSVSREKKESFPLTVTSAQKNPTAFYLCASSMGQGSEKLFFGSGTQLSVL.

The chain couples TRBV28 to TRBJ1-3, with D possibly being TRBD1 (5 bases). CDR3 length equals 15 residues. V shed 5 bases and J shed 3 bases, with 14 bases lying between them. CDR1 is MDHEN, CDR2 SYDVKM, per germline. For the CDR3, the DNA is TGTGCCAGCAGTCCGACGGGACTGTTTGGAAACACCATATATTTT. Translating it yields CASSPTGLFGNTIYF.

About this clone: Other DNA sequences of this sample code for an identical CDR3. The V call is TRBV5-1, the J call TRBJ2-7, with unresolved D. Germline V lookup: CDR1 SGHRS, CDR2 YFSETQ. This CDR3 has 11 amino acids. The V and J ends lost 3 bases and 4 bases respectively, with 5 bases between them. The CDR3 reads CASSSGYEQYF. In nucleotides, the CDR3 is TGCGCCAGCAGCTCCGGGTACGAGCAGTACTTC.

Written as DNA, the CDR3 is TGTGCTAGTGGTTTGAGAGGGGGCAATGAGCAGTTCTTC. It specifies CASGLRGGNEQFF. This chain connects TRBV12-5 to TRBJ2-1; TRBD1 is a possible D gene (6 bases). V dropped 2 bases and J dropped 6 bases, with 8 bases sitting between them. Germline CDR1 and CDR2: LGHNT and FRNRAP. The CDR3 extends over 13 amino acids. The full variable domain, with the rest looked up from reference TRBV12-5 and TRBJ2-1, is DARVTQTPRHKVTEMGQEVTMRCQPILGHNTVFWYRQTMMQGLELLAYFRNRAPLDDSGMPKDRFSAEMPDATLATLKIQPSEPRDSAVYFCASGLRGGNEQFFGPGTRLTVL.

The rearrangement uses TRBV14 and TRBJ2-2; D uncertain. V lost 1 base and J lost 4, with 10 bases in between. This CDR3 is 15 amino acids long. Germline V gene lookup returns CDR1 SGHDN and CDR2 FVKESK. As DNA, the CDR3 is TGTGCCAGCAGCCAAGTAGGCGGCCTCACCGGGGAGCTGTTTTTT. Its protein product is CASSQVGGLTGELFF.

The chain has TRBV9 and TRBJ2-1; 9 nucleotides line up with TRBD2. The ends lost 3 bases at V and 9 bases at J; junction bases unmatched: 4. This CDR3 spans 13 amino acids. CDR1 and CDR2 from the germline V gene are SGDLS and YYNGEE. The DNA of the CDR3 is TGTGCCAGCAGCGGGGTAGCGGGAGCTGAGCAGTTCTTC. It codes for CASSGVAGAEQFF. The variable domain in full, with the rest retrieved from reference TRBV9 and TRBJ2-1, is DSGVTQTPKHLITATGQRVTLRCSPRSGDLSVYWYQQSLDQGLQFLIQYYNGEERAKGNILERFSAQQFPDLHSELNLSSLELGDSALYFCASSGVAGAEQFFGPGTRLTVL.

This clone is medium-sized (0.01 to 0.1%) in the sample. This chain links TRBV6-1 with TRBJ1-2; D remains ambiguous. V was shortened by 3 bases and J by 0 bases, with 11 bases between the two germline ends. The CDR3 contains 15 residues. CDR1 is MNHNS, CDR2 SASEGT, per germline. This chain's CDR3 is CASSESTVSNYGYTF. The CDR3 DNA is TGTGCCAGCAGTGAGTCAACAGTCTCTAACTATGGCTACACCTTC.

This rearrangement joins TRBV14 to TRBJ2-7, with 8 positions matching TRBD1. The CDR3 consists of 16 residues. The V gene end was trimmed by 8 bases and the J gene end by 7 bases; junction bases not matched to a gene: 19. Germline V lookup: CDR1 SGHDN, CDR2 FVKESK. CDR3 in DNA: TGTGCCAGCTCCCATGGGACAGGTCACCTCTCAGGGGAGCAGTACTTC. Amino acids: CASSHGTGHLSGEQYF.

This chain uses TRBV5-1 with TRBJ2-7; 8 nucleotides line up with TRBD1. Germline values: CDR1 SGHRS, CDR2 YFSETQ. The J segment lost 0 bases and the V segment lost 4 bases, leaving 18 bases of the junction unmatched. There are 19 residues in the CDR3. The chain's CDR3 is CASSPEIPGQASNSYEQYF. CDR3 bases: TGCGCCAGCAGCCCAGAAATCCCGGGACAGGCCTCTAACTCCTACGAGCAGTACTTC.

V usage is TRBV5-1 and J usage is TRBJ2-1; 11 bases align to TRBD1. CDR1 is SGHRS, CDR2 YFSETQ, per germline. CDR3 length equals 15 residues. The ends lost 2 bases at V and 6 bases at J; junction bases unmatched: 4. CDR3: CASSLAGQGVNEQFF. CDR3 DNA sequence: TGCGCCAGCAGCTTAGCGGGACAGGGGGTCAATGAGCAGTTCTTC.

The chain employs TRBV27 and TRBJ2-3; 11 bases are a match to TRBD1. CDR1 is MNHEY, CDR2 SMNVEV, per germline (reference sequence). Trimming removed 5 bases from V and 6 bases from J; junction bases left unmatched: 7. The CDR3 totals 15 residues. The CDR3 protein is CASSPWDRGADTQYF. DNA for the CDR3: TGTGCCAGCAGTCCCTGGGACAGGGGGGCGGATACGCAGTATTTT.

V is TRBV30 and J is TRBJ1-2; 7 bases agree with TRBD1. CDR3 length: 16 residues. In germline, CDR1 is GTSNPN, CDR2 SVGIG (reference sequence). V was clipped by 1 base and J by 0 bases; unmatched bases: 8. The CDR3 DNA sequence: TGTGCCTGGAGTGCTGGGACAGCCAGTACTAACTATGGCTACACCTTC. It translates to CAWSAGTASTNYGYTF.

The genes are TRBV7-8 and TRBJ1-1; tentative D call: TRBD1 (5 bases). Germline V lookup: CDR1 SGHVS, CDR2 FQNEAQ. The V gene lost 2 bases and the J gene lost 7 bases, with 8 bases spanning the gap. This CDR3 has 12 amino acids. This CDR3 is CASSLIRGEAFF. DNA of the CDR3: TGTGCCAGCAGCTTAATTAGGGGTGAAGCTTTCTTT.

In its sample, this clone was seen a few times. Germline is not matched at one junction end, which may reflect a read error. The chain employs TRBV10-2 and TRBJ2-3, with 11 bases matching TRBD2. Germline V CDR1 and CDR2: WSHSY, SAAADI. The CDR3 sequence is 12 residues long. The CDR3 DNA follows: TGCGCCAGCAGTGTTAGCGGGGGGGCCTTTCGGTTT. It yields the protein CASSVSGGAFRF.

This chain connects TRBV9 to TRBJ2-3, with 7 bases matching TRBD1. The ends lost 4 bases at V and 2 bases at J; junction bases unmatched: 10. There are 16 residues in the CDR3. The germline V gene has CDR1 SGDLS and CDR2 YYNGEE. CDR3 nucleotide sequence: TGTGCCAGCAGCTCGAGAGGGGACAGTAACACAGATACGCAGTATTTT. Protein sequence: CASSSRGDSNTDTQYF.